This T cell receptor (beta chain) is drawn from a study of human T cells and chemical hapten exposure. The overall study: Read at 6 days, the patch tests placed 0.01% DPC on the upper back.

Per germline, CDR1 SGHTA and CDR2 FQGNSA. The CDR3 is 17 amino acids. V lost 5 bases and J lost 1; bases outside the gene matches: 10. The time point: patch test 2, 6 weeks after DPC sensitization. Regarding treatment: therapeutic diphenylcyclopropenone sensitization with weekly scalp DPC. At every patch-test visit, blood was drawn before the patch test was applied. This clonotype was seen repeatedly, ten times or more. Its matching antigen is unknown. Findings and caveats of the study: In comparison with controls, expanded TCRs gave rise to a significantly larger number of large CDR3 similarity clusters.

TCRdb analysed the RACE reads with MiXCR anew, one entry per CDR3 protein. Among under 450,000 distinct CDR3 sequences, about 6% were seen once, and the ten largest hold roughly 5.4%. The source was whole blood, collected in connection with sensitization to the hapten diphenylcyclopropenone (DPC). The source of this sequence is a woman aged 18 to 35 with alopecia areata. Some clones in this sample may be carry-over from other donors' samples. This chain joins TRBV7-2 and TRBJ1-4; 7 bases are a match to TRBD1. DNA of the CDR3: TGTGCCAGCAGCCCTCTTTTCCGGGACAGAACTAATGAAAAACTGTTTTTT. It specifies CASSPLFRDRTNEKLFF.